The clone carrying this TCR beta chain was detected only a few times. Its target is not known. Preparing the TCRbeta library involved the use of unique molecular identifiers. One entry per CDR3 protein results from TCRdb running MiXCR on the PCR reads. This table has 250,000 to 300,000 distinct CDR3 sequences, 7.5% to 9% appearing once. This entry belongs to a study of T-cell reconstitution after alpha-beta-depleted transplantation in children. Findings and limits, study-wide: About two months after transplant, alpha-beta T cells reportedly came from several hundred expanded graft clones. Counts and diversity of T cells one year after transplant came mostly from newly produced T cells.

This CDR3 contains 15 residues. Germline CDR1 and CDR2: SGHNT and YYREEE (reference sequence). The V end lost 2 bases, the J end lost 5 bases, and 15 bases lay between the germline ends. The sample here was peripheral blood, taken 360 days after TCRalphabeta/CD19-depleted stem cell transplant. The V call is TRBV5-4, the J call TRBJ2-3; D is possibly TRBD1 (5 bases). This TCR came from a female patient aged 2-9 years who had a stem cell transplant for Fanconi anemia, so the T cells may come from the graft donor. The CDR3 reads CASSFRDGVGDTQYF. The CDR3 nucleotides read TGTGCCAGCAGCTTCAGGGATGGGGTAGGAGATACGCAGTATTTT.